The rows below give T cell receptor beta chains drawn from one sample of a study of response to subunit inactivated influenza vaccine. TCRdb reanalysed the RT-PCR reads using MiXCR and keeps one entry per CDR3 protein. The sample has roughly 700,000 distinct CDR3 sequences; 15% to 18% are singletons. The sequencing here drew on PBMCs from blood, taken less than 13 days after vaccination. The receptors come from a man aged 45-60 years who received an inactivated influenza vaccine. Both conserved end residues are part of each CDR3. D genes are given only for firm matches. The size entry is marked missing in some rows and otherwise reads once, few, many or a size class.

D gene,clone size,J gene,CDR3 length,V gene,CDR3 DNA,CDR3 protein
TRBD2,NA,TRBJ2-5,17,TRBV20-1,TGCAGTGCTAGAGATCCCCTAGCGGGTTCCCGGAGGGAGACCCAGTACTTC,CSARDPLAGSRRETQYF
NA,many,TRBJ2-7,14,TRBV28,TGTGCCAGCAGGCTAGTGGCAGGGTCAGGCGAGCAGTACTTC,CASRLVAGSGEQYF
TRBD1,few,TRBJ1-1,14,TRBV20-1,TGCAGTGCTCCTTCCGGGACAGCGAACACTGAAGCTTTCTTT,CSAPSGTANTEAFF
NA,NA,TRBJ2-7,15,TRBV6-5,TGTGCCAGCAGTTACGGTACAGGGAGGGGTTACGAGCAGTACTTC,CASSYGTGRGYEQYF
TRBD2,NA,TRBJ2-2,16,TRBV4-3,TGCGCCAGCAGCCAAGCGACTAGCGGGGGCACCGGGGAGCTGTTTTTT,CASSQATSGGTGELFF
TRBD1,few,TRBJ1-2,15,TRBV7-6,TGTGCCAGCAGCGACGGACAGGGCGAACTCTATGGCTACACCTTC,CASSDGQGELYGYTF
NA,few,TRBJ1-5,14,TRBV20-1,TGCAGTGCTAGAAAGACAGATAGCAATCAGCCCCAGCATTTT,CSARKTDSNQPQHF
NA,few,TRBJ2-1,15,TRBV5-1,TGCGCCAGCAGCTGGACGGGAGACGACTACAATGAGCAGTTCTTC,CASSWTGDDYNEQFF
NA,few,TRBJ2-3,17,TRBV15,TGTGCCACCAGCAGACAACTCCTGGGCAGGAGCACAGATACGCAGTATTTT,CATSRQLLGRSTDTQYF
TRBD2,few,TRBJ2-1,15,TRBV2,TGTGCCAGCAGTACCCTCGCGGGAGGCGGGGATGAGCAGTTCTTC,CASSTLAGGGDEQFF
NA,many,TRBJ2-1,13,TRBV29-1,TGCAGCGTTGAATACAGCTCGGGGAATGAGCAGTTCTTC,CSVEYSSGNEQFF
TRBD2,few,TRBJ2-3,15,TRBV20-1,TGCAGTGCTAGGTCCCTAGCGGGAGTAGATGATACGCAGTATTTT,CSARSLAGVDDTQYF
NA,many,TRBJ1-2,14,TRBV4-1,TGCGCCAGCAGCCAACCGACCAGGGGCGGTGGCTACACCTTC,CASSQPTRGGGYTF
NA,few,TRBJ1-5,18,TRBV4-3,TGCGCCAGCAGCCAAGATTACAGAATGGGGAGAGGCAATCAGCCCCAGCATTTT,CASSQDYRMGRGNQPQHF
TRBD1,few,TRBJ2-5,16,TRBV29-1,TGCAGCGTTGGGGGAAGGACAGGACTTTGGGGAGAGACCCAGTACTTC,CSVGGRTGLWGETQYF
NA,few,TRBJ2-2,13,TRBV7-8,TGTGCCAGCAGCTTAATGGACACCGGGGAGCTGTTTTTT,CASSLMDTGELFF
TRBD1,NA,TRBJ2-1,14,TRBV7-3,TGTGCCAGCAGTCCCGGGACAGCTTACAATGAGCAGTTGTTC,CASSPGTAYNEQLF
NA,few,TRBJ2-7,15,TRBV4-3,TGCGCCAGCAGCCAAGGACTAGTGGGGAGCTACGAGCAGTACTTC,CASSQGLVGSYEQYF
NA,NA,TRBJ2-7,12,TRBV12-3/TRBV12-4,TGTGCCAGCAGACGGGGGAGCCACGAGCAGTACTTC,CASRRGSHEQYF
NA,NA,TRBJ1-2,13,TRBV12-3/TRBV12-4,TGTGCCAGCAGTCTCGACGGGAAGAAAGGCTACACCTTC,CASSLDGKKGYTF
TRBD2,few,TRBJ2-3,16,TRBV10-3,TGTGCCATCAGTGATAGGAGGTTTAGCGGGACGGATACGCAGTATTTT,CAISDRRFSGTDTQYF
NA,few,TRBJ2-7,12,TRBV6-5,TGTGCCAGCGGGGCCCCCTTTTCCGAGCAGTACTTC,CASGAPFSEQYF
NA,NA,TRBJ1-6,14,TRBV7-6,TGTGCCAGCAGCTTAAAAAGTTATAATTCACCCCTCCACTTT,CASSLKSYNSPLHF
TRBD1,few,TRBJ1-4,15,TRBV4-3,TGCGCCAGCAGCCAAGATCAGGACAGGAATGAAAAACTGTTTTTT,CASSQDQDRNEKLFF
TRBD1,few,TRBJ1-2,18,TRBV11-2,TGTGCCAGCAGACAAACGCCGGGACAGGAGTTCTTTTACTATGGCTACACCTTC,CASRQTPGQEFFYYGYTF
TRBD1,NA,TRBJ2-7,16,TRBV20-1,TGCAGTGCTAGAGATCGAAAGAGACAGGGCTACTACGAGCAGTACTTC,CSARDRKRQGYYEQYF
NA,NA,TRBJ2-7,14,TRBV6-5,TGTGCCAGCAGTACTCCAGAGTCGTGGTACGAGCAGTACTTC,CASSTPESWYEQYF
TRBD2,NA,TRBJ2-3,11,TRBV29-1,TGCAGCGTTCTTAGCGGGGCGAGACAGTATTTT,CSVLSGARQYF
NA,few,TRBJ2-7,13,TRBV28,TGTGCCAGCAGCCTTGGACGGTTATACGAGCAGTACTTC,CASSLGRLYEQYF
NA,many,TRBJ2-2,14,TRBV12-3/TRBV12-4,TGTGCCAGCAGTTCCCTTATTGGAAACCGGGAGCTGTTTTTT,CASSSLIGNRELFF
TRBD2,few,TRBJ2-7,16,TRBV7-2,TGTGCCAGCAGCGCATATAGCGGGAGGCCCCCCTACGAGCAGTACTTC,CASSAYSGRPPYEQYF
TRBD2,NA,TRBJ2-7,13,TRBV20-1,TGCAGTGCCCATAGCGGGGGGATATACGAGCAGTACTTC,CSAHSGGIYEQYF